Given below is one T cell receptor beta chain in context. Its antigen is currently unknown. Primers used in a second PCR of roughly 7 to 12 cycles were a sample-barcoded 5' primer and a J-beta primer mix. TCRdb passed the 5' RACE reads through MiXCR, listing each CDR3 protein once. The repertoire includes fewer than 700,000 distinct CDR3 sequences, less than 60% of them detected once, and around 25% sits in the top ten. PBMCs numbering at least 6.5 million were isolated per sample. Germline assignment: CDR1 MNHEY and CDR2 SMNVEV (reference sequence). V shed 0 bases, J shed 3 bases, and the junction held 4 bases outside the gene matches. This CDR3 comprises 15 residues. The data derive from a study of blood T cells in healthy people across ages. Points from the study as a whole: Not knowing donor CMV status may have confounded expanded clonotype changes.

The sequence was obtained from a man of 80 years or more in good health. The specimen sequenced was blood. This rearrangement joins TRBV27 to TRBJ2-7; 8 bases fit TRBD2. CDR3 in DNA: TGTGCCAGCAGTTTATCAGGGACTAGTATCTACGAGCAGTACTTC. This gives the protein CASSLSGTSIYEQYF.